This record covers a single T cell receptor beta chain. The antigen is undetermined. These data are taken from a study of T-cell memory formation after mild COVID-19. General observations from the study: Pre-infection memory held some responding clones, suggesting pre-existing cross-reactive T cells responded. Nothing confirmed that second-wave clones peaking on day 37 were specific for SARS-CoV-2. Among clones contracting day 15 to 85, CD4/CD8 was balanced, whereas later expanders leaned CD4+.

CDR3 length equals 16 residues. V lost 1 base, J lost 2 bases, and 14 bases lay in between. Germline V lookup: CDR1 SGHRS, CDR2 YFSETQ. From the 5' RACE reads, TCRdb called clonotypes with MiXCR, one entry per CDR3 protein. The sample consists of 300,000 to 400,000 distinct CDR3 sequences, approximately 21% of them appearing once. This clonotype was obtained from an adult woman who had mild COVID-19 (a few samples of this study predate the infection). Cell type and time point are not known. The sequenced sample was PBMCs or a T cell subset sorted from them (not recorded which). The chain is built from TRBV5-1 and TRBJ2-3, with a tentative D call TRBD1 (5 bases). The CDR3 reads CASSLRPTGHTDTQYF. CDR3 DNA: TGCGCCAGCAGCTTGAGGCCTACAGGACACACAGATACGCAGTATTTT.